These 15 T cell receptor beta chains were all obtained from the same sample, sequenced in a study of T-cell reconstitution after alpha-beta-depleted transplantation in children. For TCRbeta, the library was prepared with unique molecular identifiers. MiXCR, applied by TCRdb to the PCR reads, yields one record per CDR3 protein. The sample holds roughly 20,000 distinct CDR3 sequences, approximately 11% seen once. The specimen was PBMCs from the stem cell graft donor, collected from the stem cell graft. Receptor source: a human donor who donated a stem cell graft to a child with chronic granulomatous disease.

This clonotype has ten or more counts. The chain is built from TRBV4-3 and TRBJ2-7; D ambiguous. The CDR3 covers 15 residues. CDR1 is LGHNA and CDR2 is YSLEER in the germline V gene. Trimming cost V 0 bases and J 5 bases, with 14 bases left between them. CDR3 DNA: TGCGCCAGCAGCCAAGAAGGGATATTGGGCCACGAGCAGTACTTC. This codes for CASSQEGILGHEQYF.

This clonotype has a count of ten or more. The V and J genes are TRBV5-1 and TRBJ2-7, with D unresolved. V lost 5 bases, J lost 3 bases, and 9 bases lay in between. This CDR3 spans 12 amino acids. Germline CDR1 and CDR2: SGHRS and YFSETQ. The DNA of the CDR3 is TGCGCCAGCAGTCCCGACTTCTACGAGCAGTACTTC. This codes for CASSPDFYEQYF.

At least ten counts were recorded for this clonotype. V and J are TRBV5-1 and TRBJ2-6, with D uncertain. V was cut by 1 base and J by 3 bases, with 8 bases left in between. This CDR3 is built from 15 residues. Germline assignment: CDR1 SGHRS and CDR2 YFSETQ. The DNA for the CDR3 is TGCGCCAGCAGCTTGTGGGATAATGGGGCCAACGTCCTGACTTTC. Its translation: CASSLWDNGANVLTF.

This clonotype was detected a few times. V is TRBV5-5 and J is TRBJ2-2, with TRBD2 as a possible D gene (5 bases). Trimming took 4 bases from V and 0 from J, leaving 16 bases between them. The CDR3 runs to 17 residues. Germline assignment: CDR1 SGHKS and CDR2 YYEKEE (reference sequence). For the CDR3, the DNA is TGTGCCAGCAGCGTTTTACCACGGGGTTCGAACACCGGGGAGCTGTTTTTT. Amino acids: CASSVLPRGSNTGELFF.

Written as DNA, the CDR3 is TGTGCCAGCAGCGTAGAGGGACACGGTGAGCAGTTCTTC. Translating it yields CASSVEGHGEQFF. This chain connects TRBV9 to TRBJ2-1; perhaps TRBD1 as D (6 bases). Trimming shortened V by 0 bases and J by 9 bases, and 10 bases separated the two germline ends. The CDR3 length is 13 residues. In germline, CDR1 is SGDLS, CDR2 YYNGEE.

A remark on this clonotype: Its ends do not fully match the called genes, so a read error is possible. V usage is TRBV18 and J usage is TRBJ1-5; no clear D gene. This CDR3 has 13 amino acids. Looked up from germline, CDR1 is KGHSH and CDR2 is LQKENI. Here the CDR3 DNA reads TGTGGCAGCTCACCACGCGCCGCCGAGCCCCAGCATTTT. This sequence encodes CGSSPRAAEPQHF.

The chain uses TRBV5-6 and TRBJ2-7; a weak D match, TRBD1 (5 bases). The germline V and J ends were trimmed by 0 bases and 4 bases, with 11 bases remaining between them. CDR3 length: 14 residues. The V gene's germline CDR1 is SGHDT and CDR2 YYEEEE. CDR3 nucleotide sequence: TGTGCCAGCAGCTTGGCGGGCAGGGCTTACGAGCAGTACTTC. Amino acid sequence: CASSLAGRAYEQYF.

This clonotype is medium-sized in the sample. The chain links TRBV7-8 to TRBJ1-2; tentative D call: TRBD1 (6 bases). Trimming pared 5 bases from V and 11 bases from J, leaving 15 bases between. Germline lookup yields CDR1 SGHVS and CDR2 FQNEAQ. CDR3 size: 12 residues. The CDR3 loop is CASSLPGRGYTF. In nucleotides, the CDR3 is TGTGCCAGCAGCCTACCCGGCAGGGGATACACCTTC.

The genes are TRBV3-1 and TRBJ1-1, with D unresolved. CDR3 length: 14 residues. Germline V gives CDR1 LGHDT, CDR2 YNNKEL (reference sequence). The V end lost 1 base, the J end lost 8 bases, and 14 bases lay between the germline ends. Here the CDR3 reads CASSQVFGVTEAFF. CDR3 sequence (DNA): TGTGCCAGCAGCCAAGTCTTCGGAGTCACAGAAGCTTTCTTT.

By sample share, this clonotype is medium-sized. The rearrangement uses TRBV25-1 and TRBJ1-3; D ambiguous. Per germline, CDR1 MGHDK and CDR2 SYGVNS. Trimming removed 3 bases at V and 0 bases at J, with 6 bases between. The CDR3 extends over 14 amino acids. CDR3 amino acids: CASSDRFSGNTIYF. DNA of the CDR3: TGTGCCAGCAGTGACCGATTCTCTGGAAACACCATATATTTT.

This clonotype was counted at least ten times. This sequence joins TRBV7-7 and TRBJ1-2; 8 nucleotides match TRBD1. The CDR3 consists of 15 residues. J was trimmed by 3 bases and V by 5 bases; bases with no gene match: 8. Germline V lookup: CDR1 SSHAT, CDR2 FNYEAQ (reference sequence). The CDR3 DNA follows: TGTGCCAGCAGCCCTATGACAGGGGATGACTATGGCTACACCTTC. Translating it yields CASSPMTGDDYGYTF.

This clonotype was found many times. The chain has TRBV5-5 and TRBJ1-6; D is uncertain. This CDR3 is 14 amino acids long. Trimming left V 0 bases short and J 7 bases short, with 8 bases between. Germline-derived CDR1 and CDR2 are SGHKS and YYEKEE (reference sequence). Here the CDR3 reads CASSLGARNSPLHF. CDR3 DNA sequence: TGTGCCAGCAGCTTGGGTGCCAGGAATTCACCCCTCCACTTT.

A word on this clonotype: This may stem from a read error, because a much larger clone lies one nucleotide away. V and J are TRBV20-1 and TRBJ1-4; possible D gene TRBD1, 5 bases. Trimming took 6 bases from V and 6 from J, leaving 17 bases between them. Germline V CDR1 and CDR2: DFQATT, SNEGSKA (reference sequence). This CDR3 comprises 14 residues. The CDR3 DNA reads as TGCAGTGCGGGGACCGGGAGAGGGGATGAAAAACTGTTTTTT. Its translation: CSAGTGRGDEKLFF.

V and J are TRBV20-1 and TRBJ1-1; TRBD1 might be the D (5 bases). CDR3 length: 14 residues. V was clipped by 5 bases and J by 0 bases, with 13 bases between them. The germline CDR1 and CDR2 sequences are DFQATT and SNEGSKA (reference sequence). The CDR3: CSALAGIMNTEAFF. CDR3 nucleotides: TGCAGTGCTCTGGCAGGGATCATGAACACTGAAGCTTTCTTT.

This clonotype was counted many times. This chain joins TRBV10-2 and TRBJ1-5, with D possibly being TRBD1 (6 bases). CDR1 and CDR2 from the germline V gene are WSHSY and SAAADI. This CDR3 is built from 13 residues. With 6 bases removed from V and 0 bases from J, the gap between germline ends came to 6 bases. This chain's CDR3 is CASRQGSNQPQHF. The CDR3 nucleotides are TGCGCCAGCAGACAGGGTAGCAATCAGCCCCAGCATTTT.